These T cell receptor beta chains were read from a single sample in a study of cytomegalovirus exposure and HLA in healthy donors. Assay: immunoSEQ multiplex PCR; the TCRdb copy retains only in-frame clones and omits some. This sample's table has more than 200,000 clones. Material: PBMCs. Receptors were obtained from a woman in her thirties in good health and CMV-seropositive. Each CDR3 is given with its conserved first and last residue. D genes are given only for firm matches.

>TRBV20-1|TRBJ2-7|-
TGCAGTGCTAGAGGGACTCGAGAGCAGTACTTC
CSARGTREQYF
>TRBV6-5|TRBJ2-1|TRBD2
TGTGCCAGCAGTTACGATGCTAGCGGGGGTTACAATGAGCAATTCTTC
CASSYDASGGYNEQFF
>TRBV6-5|TRBJ2-1|-
TGTGCCAGCAGTTACGAACGCCCCTCGGTTTATGAGCAGTTCTTC
CASSYERPSVYEQFF
>TRBV7-2|TRBJ2-7|TRBD2
TGTGCCAGCAGCCTCACTAGCGGTCTCTCCTACGAGCAGTACTTC
CASSLTSGLSYEQYF
>TRBV19|TRBJ1-2|-
TGTGCCAGTACCATCGCGAGCGGAGCTTACTTGTATGGCTACACCTTC
CASTIASGAYLYGYTF
>TRBV21-1|TRBJ2-7|-
TGTGCCAGCAGCAAAGCCAGGGACAGTAAACCCTACGAGCAGTACTTC
CASSKARDSKPYEQYF
>TRBV7-2|TRBJ1-1|-
TGTGCCAGCAGAGAAAAGAGCCAAGATGAAGCTTTCTTT
CASREKSQDEAFF
>TRBV6-5|TRBJ1-3|-
TGTGCCAGCAGTTACGACCGATCTAGTGGAAACACCATATATTTT
CASSYDRSSGNTIYF
>TRBV28|TRBJ1-2|-
TGTGCCAGCAGTTATGGGCTGAATGGCTACACCTTC
CASSYGLNGYTF
>TRBV27|TRBJ2-3|TRBD2
TGTGCCAGCAGTTGGACTAGCGGGAGGAGCACAGATACGCAGTATTTT
CASSWTSGRSTDTQYF
>TRBV4-1|TRBJ2-2|-
TGCGCCAGCAGCCAATTACAGGCCGGGGAGCTGTTTTTT
CASSQLQAGELFF
>TRBV11-3|TRBJ2-1|TRBD1
TGTGCCAGCAGCTTAGATGGCCAGGGGGCGTACAATGAGCAGTTCTTC
CASSLDGQGAYNEQFF
>TRBV18|TRBJ2-3|TRBD2
TGTGCCAGCTCATCCGGACTAGCGGGAGGTCCAGGAGATACGCAGTATTTT
CASSSGLAGGPGDTQYF
>TRBV6-5|TRBJ1-2|-
TGTGCCAGCAGTTTAGGTTCCTGGAGTGGTGGCTACACCTTC
CASSLGSWSGGYTF
>TRBV18|TRBJ1-3|-
TGTGCCAGCTCACCACTTACAGCCCTCTCTGGAAACACCATATATTTT
CASSPLTALSGNTIYF
>TRBV6-5|TRBJ2-7|-
TGTGCCAGCAGTTATATTGGGGCCGAGAGATACGAGCAGTACTTC
CASSYIGAERYEQYF
>TRBV4-3|TRBJ2-1|-
TGCGCCAGCAGCCAAGATTGGCAGGGGTGGAATGAGCAGTTCTTC
CASSQDWQGWNEQFF
>TRBV5-1|TRBJ2-7|-
TGCGCCAGCAGTGGGAGAAACGAGCAGTACTTC
CASSGRNEQYF
>TRBV7-6|TRBJ2-1|TRBD2
TGTGCCAGCAGCTTCGGCGGGAGGGGATCCTACAATGAGCAGTTCTTC
CASSFGGRGSYNEQFF
>TRBV2|TRBJ2-7|TRBD2
TGTGCCAGCAGCCCCAGGTTAGGGACTAGCGGCTCCTACGAGCAGTACTTC
CASSPRLGTSGSYEQYF